This TCR beta chain appears in the sequencing data of a study of shared clonotypes between healthy human individuals. Study-wide results and caveats: Generally, naive subsets (rather than memory subsets) showed larger estimated richness. Between several donors, naive CD4 clonotypes were shared at a level of around 4.9%. Lower generation probabilities were found for non-shared clonotypes than for those shared by all four donors.

The authors ran the assay at deep level. Some clones are missing from TCRdb's copy, which holds only in-frame ones; the method was immunoSEQ multiplex PCR. The sample consists of 550,000 to 600,000 clones, about 98% of them appearing once. With respect to this clone: The antigen is unknown.

Naive CD8 populations comprised CD45RO-negative cells positively selected for CCR7, excluding terminally differentiated effector memory CD45RA+ cells. Sequenced sample: naive CD8+ T cells sorted from blood. The source is a man aged 25 to 40 in good health.

The CDR3 loop is CASSSGQGREETQYF. As DNA, the CDR3 is TGTGCCAGCAGCTCGGGACAGGGGAGGGAGGAGACCCAGTACTTC. The chain employs TRBV7-3 and TRBJ2-5; TRBD1 aligns across 10 bases. Germline CDR1 is SGHTA and CDR2 is FQGTGA. The CDR3 runs to 15 residues. Losses at the gene ends were 4 bases for V and 5 bases for J; bases not matched to a gene: 7.